The following is a T cell receptor (beta chain) sequence with its context. Clones were read by immunoSEQ multiplex PCR, and TCRdb kept only the in-frame ones, dropping some. The table has 25,000 to 40,000 clones, 80% to 90% seen once; the top ten hold approximately 2.8%. The data belong to a study of chemoradiotherapy in HPV16-positive cancers. V gave up 0 bases and J gave up 3 bases; unmatched junction bases: 11. The CDR3 extends over 17 amino acids. Per germline, CDR1 SGHKS and CDR2 YYEKEE (reference sequence). This receptor was obtained from a human donor with HPV-associated anogenital cancer. This specimen was blood, taken from a patient who underwent chemoradiotherapy. The chain couples TRBV5-5 to TRBJ2-7; 8 positions match TRBD2. This chain's CDR3 is CASSLASGPLGLYEQYF. The DNA for the CDR3 is TGTGCCAGCAGCTTGGCTAGCGGGCCTCTGGGGCTCTACGAGCAGTACTTC.